The clone carrying this T cell receptor (beta chain) was recorded a few times. CDR3 size: 15 residues. V lost 0 bases to trimming and J lost 9 bases; unmatched junction nucleotides: 5. Germline V lookup: CDR1 MNHEY, CDR2 SVGAGI. TCRdb independently ran MiXCR on the RT-PCR reads; one entry per CDR3 protein. This table holds almost 700,000 distinct CDR3 sequences, approximately 15% found once. The receptor comes from a female donor in good health, serving as a healthy control. The rearrangement links TRBV6-5 to TRBJ1-6; 7 nucleotides match TRBD1. The sequencing input was memory CD4+ T cells from blood. CDR3 in DNA: TGTGCCAGCAGTTACTCGGGACAGACTAGTTCACCCCTCCACTTT. This gives the protein CASSYSGQTSSPLHF.